This T cell receptor beta chain was sequenced for a study of T cell clonality in common variable immunodeficiency. Study results and limitations: Common variable immunodeficiency TCR beta sequences reportedly had fewer deletions and N-nucleotide insertions.

Comment on this clone: Antigen unknown. The read gets to within 3 residues of the CDR3 end, and the germline J gene fills in the rest.

The assay was immunoSEQ multiplex PCR, and TCRdb's table has in-frame clones only and misses some. This sample comprises 80,000 or so clones, none seen once only. This CDR3 is 14 amino acids long. Germline loops: CDR1 ENHRY, CDR2 SYGVKD. V lost 8 bases and J lost 5, with 19 bases in between. The chain employs TRBV10-3 and TRBJ2-7; the D gene is possibly TRBD2 (6 bases). This receptor was identified in a person aged 18 to 75 in good health. Sequenced material: peripheral blood mononuclear cells. The chain's CDR3 is CAIAAGTASDEQYF. Partial CDR3 DNA: TGTGCCATCGCCGCCGGGACTGCCAGCGACGAG.